This T cell receptor (beta chain) was captured by sequencing in a study of spatial heterogeneity in lung cancer. This clonotype was detected only a few times. A much larger clone is a single base away; this may be a read error. The germline V gene encodes CDR1 MNHEY and CDR2 SVGAGI. Deletions cut 4 bases from V and 1 base from J, with 12 bases between. The CDR3 sequence is 15 residues long. TCR cDNA molecules each had a unique molecular identifier. TCRdb called the 5' RACE reads again in MiXCR, with one record for every CDR3 protein. The sample shows 20,000 to 25,000 distinct CDR3 sequences, 4.5% to 5.5% of them seen only once. The time point is: sample taken at primary tumor resection.

The sequencing used PBMCs, collected at surgery. The chain is built from TRBV6-5 and TRBJ2-3; TRBD2 is a possible D gene (6 bases). This receptor was obtained from a male donor with early-stage non-small cell lung cancer. The DNA for the CDR3 is TGTGCCAGCAGTTGGGAGGCGTCACGCACAGATACGCAGTATTTT. As protein: CASSWEASRTDTQYF.